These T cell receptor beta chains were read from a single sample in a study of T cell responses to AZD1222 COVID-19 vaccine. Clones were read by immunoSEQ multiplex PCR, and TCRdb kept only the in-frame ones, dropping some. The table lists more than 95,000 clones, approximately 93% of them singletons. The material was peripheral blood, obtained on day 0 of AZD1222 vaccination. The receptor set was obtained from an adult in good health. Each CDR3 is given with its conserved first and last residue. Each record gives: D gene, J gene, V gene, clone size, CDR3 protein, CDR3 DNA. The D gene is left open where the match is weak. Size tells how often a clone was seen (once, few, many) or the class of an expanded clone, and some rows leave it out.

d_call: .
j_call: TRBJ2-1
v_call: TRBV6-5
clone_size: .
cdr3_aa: CASSSESGNEQFF
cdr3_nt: TGTGCCAGCAGTTCAGAGAGCGGGAATGAGCAGTTCTTC

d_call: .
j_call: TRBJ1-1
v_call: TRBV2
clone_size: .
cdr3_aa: CASSVQFGEAFF
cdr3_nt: TGTGCCAGCAGTGTTCAGTTTGGTGAAGCTTTCTTT

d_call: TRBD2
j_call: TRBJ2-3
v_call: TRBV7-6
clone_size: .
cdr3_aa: CASSLILAGASSTDTQYF
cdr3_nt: TGTGCCAGCAGCTTAATACTAGCGGGGGCGTCTAGCACAGATACGCAGTATTTT

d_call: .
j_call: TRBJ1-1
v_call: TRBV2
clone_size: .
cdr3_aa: CASRERQSTEAFF
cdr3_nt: TGTGCCAGCAGGGAAAGACAGAGCACTGAAGCTTTCTTT

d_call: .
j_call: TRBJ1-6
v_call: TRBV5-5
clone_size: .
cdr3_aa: CASSLLGQNNSPLHF
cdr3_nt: TGTGCCAGCAGCTTGTTAGGTCAGAATAATTCACCCCTCCACTTT

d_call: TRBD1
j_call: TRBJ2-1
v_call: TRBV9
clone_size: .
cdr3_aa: CASSVAGGQGAGNEQFF
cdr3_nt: TGTGCCAGCAGCGTAGCGGGCGGACAGGGGGCAGGGAATGAGCAGTTCTTC

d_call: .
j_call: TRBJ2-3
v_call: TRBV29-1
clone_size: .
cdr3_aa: CSVRRGNTDTQYF
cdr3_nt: TGCAGCGTACGGAGGGGTAACACAGATACGCAGTATTTT

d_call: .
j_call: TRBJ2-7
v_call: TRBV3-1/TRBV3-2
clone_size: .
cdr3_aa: CASGRGEGGGATF
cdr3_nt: TGTGCCAGCGGCCGGGGTGAGGGAGGCGGGGCCACATTC

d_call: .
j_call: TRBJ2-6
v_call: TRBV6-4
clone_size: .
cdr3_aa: CASSDNSGANVLTF
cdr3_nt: TGTGCCAGCAGTGACAACTCTGGGGCCAACGTCCTGACTTTC

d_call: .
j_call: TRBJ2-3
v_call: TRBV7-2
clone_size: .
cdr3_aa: CASSSGPSRGTDTQYF
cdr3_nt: TGTGCCAGCAGCTCCGGGCCCTCTCGGGGCACAGATACGCAGTATTTT

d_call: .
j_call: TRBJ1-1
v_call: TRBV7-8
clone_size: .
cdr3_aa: CASSQLNTEAFF
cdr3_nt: TGTGCCAGCAGCCAGTTGAACACTGAAGCTTTCTTT

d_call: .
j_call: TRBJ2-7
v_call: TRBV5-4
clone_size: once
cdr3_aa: CASSLGQSYEQYF
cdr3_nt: TGTGCCAGCAGCTTAGGACAGTCCTACGAGCAGTACTTC

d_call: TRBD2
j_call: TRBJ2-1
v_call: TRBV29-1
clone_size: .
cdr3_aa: CSVLAGAGDNEQFF
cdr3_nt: TGCAGCGTTCTAGCGGGAGCGGGCGACAATGAGCAGTTCTTC

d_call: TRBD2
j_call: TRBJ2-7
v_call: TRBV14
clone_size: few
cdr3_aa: CASSSLAGGPPYEQYF
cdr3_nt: TGTGCCAGCAGCTCACTAGCGGGAGGGCCACCCTACGAGCAGTACTTC

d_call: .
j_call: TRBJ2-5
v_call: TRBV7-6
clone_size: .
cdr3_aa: CASTLKGLAPETQYF
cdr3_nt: TGTGCCAGCACCCTTAAAGGTCTAGCCCCAGAGACCCAGTACTTC

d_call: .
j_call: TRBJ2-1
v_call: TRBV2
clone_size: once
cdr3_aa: CASNTGLVYNEQFF
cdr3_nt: TGTGCCAGCAACACGGGACTGGTCTACAATGAGCAGTTCTTC

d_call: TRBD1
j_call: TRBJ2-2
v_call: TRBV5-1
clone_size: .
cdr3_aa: CASSINTGVTGELFF
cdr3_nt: TGCGCCAGCAGCATAAATACAGGGGTCACCGGGGAGCTGTTTTTT

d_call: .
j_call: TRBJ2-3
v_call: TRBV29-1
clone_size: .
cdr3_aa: CSVASAGRGDTQYF
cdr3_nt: TGCAGCGTTGCTTCAGCGGGCAGGGGGGATACGCAGTATTTT

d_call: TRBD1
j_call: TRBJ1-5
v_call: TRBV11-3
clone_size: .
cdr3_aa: CASYSDRGGDSNQPQHF
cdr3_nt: TGTGCCAGCTATTCCGACAGGGGAGGAGATAGCAATCAGCCCCAGCATTTT

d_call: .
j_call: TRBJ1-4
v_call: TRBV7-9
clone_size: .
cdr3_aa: CASSLGSGSDEKLFF
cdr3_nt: TGTGCCAGCAGCTTAGGGTCAGGCAGCGACGAAAAACTGTTTTTT

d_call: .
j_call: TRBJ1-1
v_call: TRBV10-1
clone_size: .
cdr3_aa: CASTDTANTEAFF
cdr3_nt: TGCGCCAGCACCGACACGGCGAACACTGAAGCTTTCTTT

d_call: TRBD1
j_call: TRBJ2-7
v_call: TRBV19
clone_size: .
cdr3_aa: CASSIGRQGGEQYF
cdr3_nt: TGTGCCAGTAGTATAGGGAGACAGGGTGGCGAGCAGTACTTC

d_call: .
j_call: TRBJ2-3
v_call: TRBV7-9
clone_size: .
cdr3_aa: CASSLADWGGWDTQYF
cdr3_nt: TGTGCCAGCAGCTTAGCGGACTGGGGCGGCTGGGATACGCAGTATTTT

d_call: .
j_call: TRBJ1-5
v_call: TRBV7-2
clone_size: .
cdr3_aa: CASSSDVAKPQHF
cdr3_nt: TGTGCCAGCAGCTCGGACGTCGCAAAGCCCCAGCATTTT

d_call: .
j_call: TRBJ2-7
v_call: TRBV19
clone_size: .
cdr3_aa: CASSIVGQANYEQYF
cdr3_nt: TGTGCCAGTAGTATAGTGGGGCAGGCTAACTACGAGCAGTACTTC

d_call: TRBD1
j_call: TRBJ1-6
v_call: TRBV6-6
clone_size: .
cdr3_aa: CASRDRGQESPLHF
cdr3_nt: TGTGCCAGCAGGGACAGGGGGCAGGAGTCACCCCTCCACTTT

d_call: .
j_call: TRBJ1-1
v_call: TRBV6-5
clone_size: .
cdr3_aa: CASSYGSFGGGEAFF
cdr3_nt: TGTGCCAGCAGTTACGGCTCCTTTGGGGGTGGTGAAGCTTTCTTT

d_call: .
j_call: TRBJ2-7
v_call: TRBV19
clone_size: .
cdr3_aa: CASSIAFPESSGPWAEQYF
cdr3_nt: TGTGCCAGTAGCATAGCCTTCCCAGAGTCAAGCGGGCCATGGGCCGAGCAGTACTTC

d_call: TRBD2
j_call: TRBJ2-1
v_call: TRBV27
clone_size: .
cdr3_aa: CASSFQREKSNEQFF
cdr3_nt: TGTGCCAGCAGTTTCCAGCGGGAGAAGAGTAATGAGCAGTTCTTC

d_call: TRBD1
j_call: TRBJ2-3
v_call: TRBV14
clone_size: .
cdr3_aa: CASSQGDRGLSDTQYF
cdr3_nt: TGTGCCAGCAGCCAAGGGGACAGGGGGTTGTCAGATACGCAGTATTTT

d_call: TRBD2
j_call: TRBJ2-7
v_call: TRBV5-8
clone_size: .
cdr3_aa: CASSLARGPSGRMEYF
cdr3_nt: TGTGCCAGCAGTCTCGCTAGGGGGCCTAGCGGGAGAATGGAGTACTTC

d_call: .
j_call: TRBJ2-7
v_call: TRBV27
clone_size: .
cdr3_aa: CASSPYGHEQYF
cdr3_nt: TGTGCCAGCAGTCCGTATGGGCACGAGCAGTACTTC

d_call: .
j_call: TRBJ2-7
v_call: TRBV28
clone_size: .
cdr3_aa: CASSLGGGSRYEQYF
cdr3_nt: TGTGCCAGCAGTCTGGGGGGCGGGAGTAGGTACGAGCAGTACTTC

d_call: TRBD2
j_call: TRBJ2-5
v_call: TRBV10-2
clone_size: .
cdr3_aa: CASSESGGAGETQYF
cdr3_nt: TGCGCCAGCAGTGAGTCGGGAGGGGCGGGGGAGACCCAGTACTTC

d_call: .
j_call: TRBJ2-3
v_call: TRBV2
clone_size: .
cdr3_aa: CASSEASTDTQYF
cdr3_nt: TGTGCCAGCAGTGAAGCGTCTACAGATACGCAGTATTTT